Given below is one T cell receptor (beta chain) in context. These data come from a study of Graves' ophthalmopathy and Graves' hyperthyroidism. None of the included patients had other autoimmune diseases, uncontrolled infections, pregnancy or lactation, as these led to exclusion. Trimming cost V 6 bases and J 7 bases; bases outside gene matches: 15. The CDR3 runs 17 residues. CDR1 MNHGY and CDR2 SAAAGT come from the germline V gene. TCR beta CDR3 amplification used RNA transcripts. Second-round multiplex PCR came after a first-round RT-PCR that employed HTBI primers. TCRdb recomputed calls from the multiplex PCR reads with MiXCR, one row per CDR3 protein. The sample holds fewer than 600,000 distinct CDR3 sequences, over 13% seen once.

The specimen sequenced was blood. The clonotype originates from a woman in her twenties or thirties with Graves' ophthalmopathy. The chain joins TRBV6-8 to TRBJ1-5; 10 bases agree with TRBD1. CDR3 residues: CASRPRAGTGVGQPQHF. For the CDR3, the DNA is TGTGCCAGCAGACCGAGGGCGGGGACAGGGGTAGGGCAGCCCCAGCATTTT.